This passage covers 10 T cell receptor beta chains from one sample sequenced in a study of cytomegalovirus exposure and HLA in healthy donors. Researchers ran the PCR with 60 Vbeta and 13 Jbeta primers. Repertoires were generated with immunoSEQ multiplex PCR, while TCRdb's copy carries only in-frame clones and drops some. The table has around 120,000 clones, approximately 80% seen once. Input material: PBMCs. The receptor set was obtained from a man aged 25 to 40 in good health and CMV-seronegative.

This chain joins TRBV5-1 and TRBJ2-5; TRBD2 aligns across 10 bases. Trimming cost V 1 base and J 2 bases; bases outside gene matches: 5. There are 16 residues in the CDR3. CDR1 and CDR2 from the germline V gene are SGHRS and YFSETQ. The CDR3 spells CASSLLSTSGQETQYF. The CDR3 DNA sequence: TGCGCCAGCAGCTTGTTATCGACTAGCGGGCAAGAGACCCAGTACTTC.

The V call is TRBV4-1, the J call TRBJ2-1, with D tentatively TRBD2 (5 bases). This CDR3 is 18 amino acids long. CDR1 is MGHRA, CDR2 YSYEKL, per germline. Trimming took off 7 bases at V and 0 bases at J, with 22 bases between the two ends. For the CDR3, the DNA is TGCGCCAGCACGGAAATTCCCCAGCGGCGAATCTCCTACAATGAGCAGTTCTTC. Residues: CASTEIPQRRISYNEQFF.

This clone was counted once. The chain links TRBV6-5 to TRBJ1-3; the D gene is possibly TRBD1 (6 bases). There are 16 residues in the CDR3. V was shortened by 4 bases and J by 2 bases, with 15 bases between the two germline ends. CDR1 and CDR2 (germline): MNHEY, SVGAGI. Here the CDR3 reads CASSLNRDPAGNTIYF. CDR3 DNA: TGTGCCAGCAGTTTAAACAGGGACCCTGCTGGAAACACCATATATTTT.

CDR3 in amino acids: CASTPNPRGAKNIQYF. As DNA, the CDR3 is TGTGCCAGCACCCCTAACCCACGGGGGGCTAAAAACATTCAGTACTTC. The V and J genes are TRBV6-6 and TRBJ2-4; D may be TRBD2 (7 bases). V was cut by 7 bases and J by 4 bases, with 20 bases left in between. This CDR3 is 16 amino acids long. The germline V gene has CDR1 MNHNY and CDR2 SVGAGI (reference sequence).

In its sample, this clone was seen once. The chain has TRBV6-5 and TRBJ1-5; D remains unclear. The CDR3 totals 15 residues. Between the trimmed V and J ends, which lost 8 bases and 7 bases, there was a span of 21 bases. The germline V gene has CDR1 MNHEY and CDR2 SVGAGI. The CDR3 spells CASQSSGLPIQPQHF. The CDR3 DNA reads as TGTGCCAGCCAATCGTCCGGACTACCTATCCAGCCCCAGCATTTT.

The chain recombines TRBV5-8 with TRBJ1-1; D remains ambiguous. Trimming left V 3 bases short and J 2 bases short, with 11 bases between. The CDR3 has 14 residues. From germline, CDR1 is SGHTS and CDR2 YDEGEE. The DNA for the CDR3 is TGTGCCAGCAGCTCCGCCCGGGAAAACACTGAAGCTTTCTTT. This encodes CASSSARENTEAFF.

This chain links TRBV9 with TRBJ1-4; TRBD1 is a possible D gene (6 bases). This CDR3 has 14 amino acids. The germline gives CDR1 SGDLS, CDR2 YYNGEE. V lost 4 bases and J 8 bases, leaving 15 bases between the germline ends. The CDR3 is CASSKSGADEKLFF. CDR3 in DNA: TGTGCCAGCAGCAAATCAGGGGCCGACGAAAAACTGTTTTTT.

The gene calls are TRBV2 and TRBJ2-1, with a weak D call TRBD2 (5 bases). Germline loops: CDR1 SNHLY, CDR2 FYNNEI. CDR3 length equals 15 residues. Trimming removed 6 bases at V and 7 bases at J, with 19 bases between. The CDR3 here is CASSPLLGGLNEQFF. As DNA, the CDR3 is TGTGCCAGCAGCCCTCTTTTAGGTGGACTGAATGAGCAGTTCTTC.

The chain joins TRBV7-8 to TRBJ1-4; TRBD1 might be the D (6 bases). With 3 bases removed from V and 4 bases from J, the gap between germline ends came to 12 bases. In germline, CDR1 is SGHVS, CDR2 FQNEAQ. The CDR3 length is 15 residues. The CDR3 DNA is TGTGCCAGCAGCTTGAGGACAGTAATTAATGAAAAACTGTTTTTT. Amino acid sequence: CASSLRTVINEKLFF.

This rearrangement joins TRBV28 to TRBJ1-5; the D gene is possibly TRBD1 (5 bases). Germline V gene lookup returns CDR1 MDHEN and CDR2 SYDVKM. The CDR3 is made up of 15 amino acids. The CDR3 DNA follows: TGTGGGGGGGGTCCGGTTTCGTCCGGCAATCAGCCCCAGCATTTT. This translates into CGGGPVSSGNQPQHF.